The source of this T cell receptor (beta chain) is a study of cytomegalovirus exposure and HLA in healthy donors. General study results and limits: Associated with cytomegalovirus, according to the listing, were some 150 TCR beta chains. Later analysis associated a missense DCLRE1C variant with TCR beta V- and J-gene trimming.

In regard to this clone: Its antigen is not identified.

The CDR3 is 13 amino acids. V was cut by 4 bases and J by 4 bases, with 10 bases left in between. CDR1 is MNHEY and CDR2 is SVGAGI in the germline V gene. The PCR used 60 Vbeta and 13 Jbeta primers. The table came from immunoSEQ multiplex PCR; TCRdb's copy has only in-frame clones and leaves some out. The table shows under 200,000 clones, with roughly 80% occurring only once. The chain uses TRBV6-5 and TRBJ1-2; a weak D match, TRBD1 (5 bases). This TCR was sampled from a woman between 18 and 29 years old in good health and CMV-seronegative. Sequencing was performed on PBMCs. The CDR3 loop reads CASSSGLRYGYTF. Here the CDR3 DNA reads TGTGCCAGCAGTTCAGGGTTGCGCTATGGCTACACCTTC.